This entry describes one TCR beta chain. Its antigen is unknown. About 2 micrograms of genomic DNA, which was extracted from cryopreserved PBMCs, served as the material used for the TCR beta libraries. This sample stems from a study of cytotoxic CD8 clonotypes in ibrutinib-treated CLL. Study outcomes and limitations: Ibrutinib response saw clonality rise, and progression saw it return toward baseline.

Looked up from germline, CDR1 is SGHTA and CDR2 is FQGTGA. The CDR3 covers 15 residues. V shed 5 bases and J shed 0 bases, with 8 bases lying between them. Depths of 1 in 200,000 to 1 in 1 million T cells were the sequencing target. Assay: immunoSEQ multiplex PCR; the TCRdb copy retains only in-frame clones and omits some. This sample has about 97,000 clones; 70% to 80% occur once, and the top ten carry 20% to 25%. V gene TRBV7-3 combines with J gene TRBJ2-6; D not certain. The TCR originated in a human donor with chronic lymphocytic leukemia. The sample here was PBMCs, taken after 24 months of ibrutinib treatment. The CDR3 sequence is CASSPGGSGANVLTF. The CDR3 DNA is TGTGCCAGCAGCCCCGGTGGCTCTGGGGCCAACGTCCTGACTTTC. Filled out from reference TRBV7-3 and TRBJ2-6, the complete variable domain reads GAGVSQTPSNKVTEKGKYVELRCDPISGHTALYWYRQSLGQGPEFLIYFQGTGAADDSGLPNDRFFAVRPEGSVSTLKIQRTERGDSAVYLCASSPGGSGANVLTFGAGSRLTVL.